A selection of T cell receptor beta chains follows, all from one sample in a study of blood T cell repertoires in COVID-19. Sequencing used immunoSEQ multiplex PCR; TCRdb keeps in-frame clones, though not all of them. The repertoire holds more than 250,000 clones, with 89% as singletons. The specimen was peripheral blood. The receptors stem from a man younger than 35 who had recovered from COVID-19. Both conserved end residues are part of each CDR3. Fields, in order: clone size, D gene, V gene, J gene, CDR3 protein, CDR3 DNA. A D gene is named only where the DNA matches it firmly. The size entry is marked missing in some rows and otherwise reads once, few, many or a size class.

>NA|NA|TRBV27|TRBJ1-6
CASSLGPGASSYNSPLHF
TGTGCCAGCAGTTTAGGGCCAGGGGCCAGCTCCTATAATTCACCCCTCCACTTT
>NA|NA|TRBV5-1|TRBJ2-7
CASSGGMSLYEQYF
TGCGCCAGCAGCGGCGGGATGTCCCTTTACGAGCAGTACTTC
>NA|NA|TRBV4-3|TRBJ2-7
CASSQDLGFEQYF
TGCGCCAGCAGCCAAGATCTTGGCTTCGAGCAGTACTTC
>NA|NA|TRBV5-1|TRBJ2-7
CASSSLQAPEQYF
TGCGCCAGCAGCTCACTACAAGCGCCGGAGCAGTACTTC
>NA|TRBD1|TRBV29-1|TRBJ1-2
CSVRTGGLGGYTF
TGCAGCGTGAGAACAGGGGGCTTAGGTGGCTACACCTTC
>NA|NA|TRBV5-1|TRBJ1-1
CASSLEEGWATEAFF
TGCGCCAGCAGCTTGGAGGAGGGGTGGGCCACTGAAGCTTTCTTT
>NA|TRBD2|TRBV15|TRBJ2-3
CATSRTSGSTDTQYF
TGTGCCACCAGCAGAACTAGCGGCAGCACAGATACGCAGTATTTT
>NA|TRBD1|TRBV4-1|TRBJ2-5
CASSQDSSRDRGETQYF
TGCGCCAGCAGCCAAGACTCTAGTCGGGACAGGGGTGAGACCCAGTACTTC
>few|TRBD1|TRBV7-2|TRBJ1-2
CASSLDASGTGVQGYTF
TGTGCCAGCAGCTTAGACGCCTCCGGGACAGGGGTACAAGGCTACACCTTC
>NA|NA|TRBV25-1|TRBJ2-1
CASSEKGLDNEQFF
TGTGCCAGCAGTGAAAAGGGACTCGACAATGAGCAGTTCTTC
>NA|NA|TRBV11-1|TRBJ2-5
CASSLVLRETQYF
TGTGCCAGCAGCTTAGTACTTCGGGAGACCCAGTACTTC
>NA|TRBD1|TRBV27|TRBJ2-7
CASASLDRDEQYF
TGTGCCAGCGCATCACTGGACAGGGACGAGCAGTACTTC
>NA|NA|TRBV7-2|TRBJ2-7
CASSLGGPYEQYF
TGTGCCAGCAGCTTGGGGGGGCCCTACGAGCAGTACTTC
>NA|NA|TRBV5-5|TRBJ1-6
CASSLSTGALHF
TGTGCCAGCAGCTTGAGCACGGGGGCCCTCCACTTT
>once|TRBD1|TRBV18|TRBJ1-2
CASSPTAGQGGYGYTF
TGTGCCAGCTCACCCACTGCGGGACAGGGAGGCTATGGCTACACCTTC
>NA|NA|TRBV9|TRBJ2-5
CASSAGGGPPQETQYF
TGTGCCAGCAGCGCTGGGGGGGGCCCCCCCCAAGAGACCCAGTACTTC
>NA|NA|TRBV11-2|TRBJ1-2
CASSPGLPGYTF
TGTGCCAGCAGCCCAGGATTACCGGGCTACACCTTC
>NA|TRBD1|TRBV4-1|TRBJ1-2
CASSQGDSLNYGYTF
TGCGCCAGCAGCCAAGGGGACAGCTTAAACTATGGCTACACCTTC
>NA|TRBD2|TRBV18|TRBJ2-3
CASSPWTSDYTDTQYF
TGTGCCAGCTCACCCTGGACTAGCGACTACACAGATACGCAGTATTTT
>NA|TRBD2|TRBV29-1|TRBJ2-7
CSVGGGKDYEQYF
TGCAGCGTTGGGGGAGGGAAAGACTACGAGCAGTACTTC
>NA|TRBD2|TRBV27|TRBJ2-1
CASSLSGSSYNEQFF
TGTGCCAGCAGTCTCAGCGGGAGCTCCTACAATGAGCAGTTCTTC
>NA|TRBD2|TRBV9|TRBJ2-2
CASSVDLAGGGELFF
TGTGCCAGCAGCGTAGATCTAGCGGGAGGCGGGGAGCTGTTTTTT
>NA|TRBD1|TRBV18|TRBJ2-3
CASSHPGGPDTQYF
TGTGCCAGCTCACACCCAGGGGGTCCGGATACGCAGTATTTT